The clone carrying this T cell receptor (beta chain) was observed once. Method: immunoSEQ multiplex PCR; TCRdb's copy keeps in-frame clones and lacks some. The data contain approximately 190,000 clones, around 85% of them seen just once; the ten biggest clones take up 2.1%. This specimen comes from a study of blood T cell repertoires in COVID-19. Germline V lookup: CDR1 LGHDT, CDR2 YNNKEL (reference sequence). Trimming shortened V by 2 bases and J by 5 bases, and 16 bases separated the two germline ends. The CDR3 consists of 16 residues. V is TRBV3-1 (or the pseudogene TRBV3-2) and J is TRBJ1-5; a weak D match, TRBD1 (5 bases). The sample consisted of peripheral blood. The TCR comes from an older man with active or convalescent COVID-19. The CDR3 DNA reads TGTGCCAGCAGCCAATGGGGGGGAGGTTCTGATCAGCCCCAGCATTTT. Amino acid sequence: CASSQWGGGSDQPQHF.